What follows are 23 T cell receptor beta chains derived from one specimen sequenced in a study of OX40 agonist ivuxolimab in advanced cancers. Method: immunoSEQ multiplex PCR; TCRdb's copy keeps in-frame clones and lacks some. Found here are approximately 94,000 clones, approximately 90% of them singletons; the top ten hold about 0.15%. The sample was CD4+ or CD8+ T cells sorted from blood, taken in a trial of the OX40 agonist ivuxolimab. Receptors were obtained from an adult with an advanced solid tumor such as melanoma, head and neck, liver or kidney cancer.

V gene TRBV6-1 combines with J gene TRBJ1-4, with D unresolved. This CDR3 spans 15 amino acids. CDR1 is MNHNS, CDR2 SASEGT, per germline. Between the trimmed V and J ends, which lost 2 bases and 0 bases, there was a span of 7 bases. CDR3 amino acids: CASSERPTTNEKLFF. CDR3 coding DNA: TGTGCCAGCAGTGAAAGGCCAACAACTAATGAAAAACTGTTTTTT.

The sample holds one count of this clone. This chain uses TRBV5-1 with TRBJ1-1; TRBD1 is a possible D gene (6 bases). The CDR3 length is 13 residues. Germline CDR1 and CDR2: SGHRS and YFSETQ. Trimming left V 3 bases short and J 10 bases short, with 16 bases between. CDR3 amino acids: CASSSQGGGRAFF. CDR3 in DNA: TGCGCCAGCAGCTCGCAAGGGGGAGGTAGAGCTTTCTTT.

The chain is built from TRBV28 and TRBJ1-5; D is uncertain. Deletions cut 7 bases from V and 7 bases from J, with 11 bases between. The CDR3 totals 12 residues. Germline V lookup: CDR1 MDHEN, CDR2 SYDVKM. The CDR3 sequence: CASTGVSQPQHF. Written as DNA, the CDR3 is TGTGCCAGCACTGGCGTAAGCCAGCCCCAGCATTTT.

The chain joins TRBV10-2 to TRBJ2-5, with TRBD1 as a possible D gene (6 bases). Trimming left V 7 bases short and J 7 bases short, with 13 bases between. The CDR3 totals 12 residues. Germline-derived CDR1 and CDR2 are WSHSY and SAAADI. For the CDR3, the DNA is TGCGCCAGCACTACCGCCAGGGGGACCCAGTACTTC. Residues: CASTTARGTQYF.

V and J are TRBV9 and TRBJ1-1; D unclear. Germline V gene data show CDR1 as SGDLS and CDR2 as YYNGEE. V was shortened by 4 bases and J by 3 bases, with 19 bases between the two germline ends. CDR3 length: 16 amino acids. The DNA for the CDR3 is TGTGCCAGCAGCCCAGTCGGCCCCGCTGCGCACACTGAAGCTTTCTTT. It is translated as CASSPVGPAAHTEAFF.

This chain uses TRBV28 with TRBJ1-2; no clear D. This CDR3 is built from 13 residues. From germline, CDR1 is MDHEN and CDR2 SYDVKM. Trimming took off 5 bases at V and 7 bases at J, with 14 bases between the two ends. The CDR3 nucleotides read TGTGCCAGCAGTCTGGTGGGTCTGTCTGGCTACACCTTC. It codes for CASSLVGLSGYTF.

The chain links TRBV20-1 to TRBJ2-5; D perhaps matches TRBD1 (6 bases). Germline V lookup: CDR1 DFQATT, CDR2 SNEGSKA (reference sequence). CDR3 length: 11 amino acids. CDR3 sequence (DNA): TGCAGCTACAGGGTGGTGGAGACCCAGTACTTC. Encoded protein: CSYRVVETQYF.

The chain is built from TRBV28 and TRBJ1-2; 7 bases map to TRBD1. V was clipped by 9 bases and J by 2 bases; unmatched bases: 6. This CDR3 has 13 amino acids. CDR1 is MDHEN and CDR2 is SYDVKM in the germline V gene. The CDR3 protein is CASSFRGNYGYTF. The CDR3, as DNA: TGTGCCAGTTCGTTCAGGGGGAACTATGGCTACACCTTC.

The chain is built from TRBV6-1 and TRBJ2-1; TRBD2 matches 11 bases. This CDR3 is 15 amino acids long. Per germline, CDR1 MNHNS and CDR2 SASEGT. V dropped 1 base and J dropped 8; count of bases not matched to a gene: 4. The CDR3 DNA follows: TGTGCCAGCAGTGAAGTAGCGGGGGGGGTCCATGAGCAGTTCTTC. Its protein is CASSEVAGGVHEQFF.

V is TRBV30 and J is TRBJ1-6; TRBD1 aligns across 12 bases. With 3 bases clipped from V and 7 bases from J, the junction kept 7 bases outside the gene matches. Germline CDR1 and CDR2: GTSNPN and SVGIG (reference sequence). The CDR3 has 16 amino acids. The CDR3 sequence: CAWRKGQGAWNSPLHF. As DNA, the CDR3 is TGTGCCTGGAGGAAGGGACAGGGGGCGTGGAATTCACCCCTCCACTTT.

This chain links TRBV30 with TRBJ2-1, with D possibly TRBD2 on 6 matching bases. CDR3 length: 15 amino acids. Germline assignment: CDR1 GTSNPN and CDR2 SVGIG (reference sequence). V shed 0 bases and J shed 5 bases, with 14 bases lying between them. DNA for the CDR3: TGTGCCTGGAGTGTAGGGATAGCGGCCCACAATGAGCAGTTCTTC. Protein sequence: CAWSVGIAAHNEQFF. Full variable domain (outside the CDR3, taken from reference TRBV30 and TRBJ2-1): SQTIHQWPATLVQPVGSPLSLECTVEGTSNPNLYWYRQAAGRGLQLLFYSVGIGQISSEVPQNLSASRPQDRQFILSSKKLLLSDSGFYLCAWSVGIAAHNEQFFGPGTRLTVL.

This clone appeared a single time. The chain employs TRBV6-5 and TRBJ1-1; D is perhaps TRBD1 (5 bases). This CDR3 has 13 amino acids. V lost 3 bases to trimming and J lost 5 bases, with 10 bases between them. Germline V CDR1 and CDR2: MNHEY, SVGAGI. This CDR3 reads CASSYGTRTEAFF. In DNA form, the CDR3 reads TGTGCCAGCAGTTATGGGACGAGGACTGAAGCTTTCTTT.

This sequence joins TRBV7-9 and TRBJ1-3; 7 nucleotides agree with TRBD1. The CDR3 covers 15 residues. V lost 5 bases to trimming and J lost 3 bases; unmatched junction nucleotides: 7. The germline gives CDR1 SEHNR, CDR2 FQNEAQ (reference sequence). In DNA, the CDR3 is TGTGCCAGCAGCCTCGGACAGGTCGGTGGAAACACCATATATTTT. Protein: CASSLGQVGGNTIYF.

This chain connects TRBV7-9 to TRBJ2-5; unclear D gene. CDR3 size: 14 residues. The V end was cut by 3 bases, the J end by 6 bases, with 14 bases between. Per germline, CDR1 SEHNR and CDR2 FQNEAQ (reference sequence). This CDR3 is CASSFGSSGQTQYF. CDR3 nucleotide sequence: TGTGCCAGCAGCTTTGGCAGTAGTGGCCAGACCCAGTACTTC. Complete variable domain (other parts from reference TRBV7-9 and TRBJ2-5): DTGVSQNPRHKITKRGQNVTFRCDPISEHNRLYWYRQTLGQGPEFLTYFQNEAQLEKSRLLSDRFSAERPKGSFSTLEIQRTEQGDSAMYLCASSFGSSGQTQYFGPGTRLLVL.

This clone was detected only once. This chain joins TRBV29-1 and TRBJ1-5, with D possibly TRBD1 on 6 matching bases. The V gene lost 4 bases and the J gene lost 4 bases, with 14 bases spanning the gap. This CDR3 comprises 14 residues. CDR1 is SQVTM, CDR2 ANQGSEA, per germline. The CDR3 is CSVVLGAANQPQHF. The DNA of the CDR3 is TGCAGCGTTGTACTGGGGGCGGCAAATCAGCCCCAGCATTTT.

The V call is TRBV7-2, the J call TRBJ2-7; D not resolved. The V and J ends lost 7 bases and 5 bases respectively, with 9 bases between them. Per the germline V gene, CDR1 is SGHTA and CDR2 is FQGNSA. The CDR3 sequence is 11 residues long. DNA of the CDR3: TGTGCCAGCACCGGATTAGACGAGCAGTACTTC. Translation gives CASTGLDEQYF. The entire variable domain, with the rest obtained from reference TRBV7-2 and TRBJ2-7, is as follows: GAGVSQSPSNKVTEKGKDVELRCDPISGHTALYWYRQSLGQGLEFLIYFQGNSAPDKSGLPSDRFSAERTGGSVSTLTIQRTQQEDSAVYLCASTGLDEQYFGPGTRLTVT.

The chain couples TRBV5-1 to TRBJ2-5, with a possible D match to TRBD1 (6 bases). From germline, CDR1 is SGHRS and CDR2 YFSETQ. V gave up 2 bases and J gave up 3 bases, with 14 bases separating them. The CDR3 spans 15 residues. DNA of the CDR3: TGCGCCAGCAGCTTTACAGGGACCCCCAAAGAGACCCAGTACTTC. Its protein product is CASSFTGTPKETQYF.

This clone was seen more than once but under ten times. The V and J genes are TRBV6-5 and TRBJ1-3, with D unclear. CDR3 size: 14 residues. Germline V CDR1 and CDR2: MNHEY, SVGAGI. Trimming took 0 bases from V and 1 from J, leaving 4 bases between them. CDR3 sequence (DNA): TGTGCCAGCAGTTACTCGATTTCTGGAAACACCATATATTTT. It specifies CASSYSISGNTIYF.

The V gene is TRBV2, the J gene TRBJ2-2; D is unresolved. The germline V gene has CDR1 SNHLY and CDR2 FYNNEI. This CDR3 is built from 13 residues. Trimming removed 5 bases from V and 2 bases from J, with 6 bases in between. The CDR3 here is CASSIVNTGELFF. CDR3 DNA sequence: TGTGCCAGCAGTATTGTAAACACCGGGGAGCTGTTTTTT.

This clone came up once. V and J are TRBV29-1 and TRBJ2-3; a possible D gene is TRBD1 (6 bases). V lost 3 bases to trimming and J lost 4 bases, with 8 bases between them. Germline V gene lookup returns CDR1 SQVTM and CDR2 ANQGSEA. The CDR3 is 12 amino acids. CDR3 amino acids: CSVEQGPDTQYF. The CDR3 region has the DNA TGCAGCGTTGAGCAGGGGCCAGATACGCAGTATTTT.

J is TRBJ2-2 and V is TRBV19, with D possibly being TRBD2 (6 bases). Germline CDR1 and CDR2: LNHDA and SQIVND (reference sequence). The CDR3 totals 15 residues. Trimming removed 5 bases at V and 6 bases at J, with 16 bases between. CDR3 protein: CASSPRTISPGELFF. CDR3 coding DNA: TGTGCCAGTAGTCCCCGGACTATTTCCCCCGGGGAGCTGTTTTTT.

This sequence joins TRBV5-1 and TRBJ2-1; D not certain. This CDR3 is 14 amino acids long. Between the trimmed V and J ends, which lost 7 bases and 10 bases, there was a span of 21 bases. The germline gives CDR1 SGHRS, CDR2 YFSETQ. The CDR3 coding sequence is TGCGCCAGCTATTCGGGTTTACAGCGCCAGGAGCAGTTCTTC. Translation gives CASYSGLQRQEQFF.

The chain is built from TRBV16 and TRBJ1-5; 7 bases match TRBD1. The CDR3 loop spans 14 amino acids. The germline V gene encodes CDR1 KGHSY and CDR2 FQNENV. The J segment lost 5 bases and the V segment lost 4 bases, leaving 5 bases of the junction unmatched. The chain's CDR3 is CASSLGQRDQPQHF. CDR3 DNA sequence: TGTGCCAGCAGCCTGGGACAGCGTGATCAGCCCCAGCATTTT. Filled out from reference TRBV16 and TRBJ1-5, the complete variable domain reads GEEVAQTPKHLVRGEGQKAKLYCAPIKGHSYVFWYQQVLKNEFKFLISFQNENVFDETGMPKERFSAKCLPNSPCSLEIQATKLEDSAVYFCASSLGQRDQPQHFGDGTRLSIL.